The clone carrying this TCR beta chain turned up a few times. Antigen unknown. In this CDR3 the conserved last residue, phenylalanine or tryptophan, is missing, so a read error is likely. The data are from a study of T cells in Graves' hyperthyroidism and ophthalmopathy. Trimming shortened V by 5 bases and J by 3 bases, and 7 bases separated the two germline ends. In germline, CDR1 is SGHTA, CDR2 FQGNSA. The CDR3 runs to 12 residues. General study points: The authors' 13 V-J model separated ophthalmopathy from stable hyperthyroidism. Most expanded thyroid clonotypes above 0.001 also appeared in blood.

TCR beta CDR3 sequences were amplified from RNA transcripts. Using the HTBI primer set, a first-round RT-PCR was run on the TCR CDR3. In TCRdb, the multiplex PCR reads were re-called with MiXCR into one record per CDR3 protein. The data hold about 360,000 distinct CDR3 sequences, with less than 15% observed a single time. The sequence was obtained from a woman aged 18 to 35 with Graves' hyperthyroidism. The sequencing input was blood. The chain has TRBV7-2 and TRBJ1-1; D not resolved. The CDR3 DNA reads TGTGCCAGCAGCATCTTGGACACTGAAGCTTTCCTT. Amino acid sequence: CASSILDTEAFL.